This T cell receptor beta chain came from a study of T cell repertoires in ileal Crohn's disease (dated by TCRdb to the late 2010s). Some background on the complete study: Median disease duration was approximately 8 years, and around 35% of patients were identified as active smokers at the time of surgery. Surgery was performed for a complication in all patients, with stricturing disease in roughly 60% and penetrating disease in around 40%. Postoperative therapy was given to about half of the patients, with thiopurines administered to roughly twelve patients and anti-TNF agents administered to approximately 17 patients. M0 samples consisted of biopsies taken from the inflamed part of the ileum in the surgical resection specimen. For commercial TCRB immunosequencing, 400 to 550 nanograms of biopsy DNA were submitted for each sample. TCR repertoire analysis was done in roughly 57 Crohn's disease patients from a prospective multicentre cohort. The study was conducted in parallel with a multicentre cohort that was designed to identify predictors of early endoscopic recurrence following ileocolonic resection. A Rutgeerts score higher than i0 was the definition used for endoscopic postoperative recurrence. The study sequenced about 180 mucosal samples from 55 or so patients, taken at several locations on the surgical specimen and at postoperative endoscopy. On the study overall, not on this receptor specifically: Compared with non-smokers, patients who were active smokers at surgery showed a significantly higher proportion of clonal expansions (25.9% vs 17.9%, p=0.02). Only a subgroup of patients, of unstated size, had mucosal CD4 and CD8 T cells sorted and sequenced. Compared with CD4 T cells, sorted CD8 T cells contained more high-frequency clones, which suggests that the mucosal expansions were mostly CD8. Higher high-frequency clone percentages at surgery were associated with endoscopic recurrence; all patients with clonality above 26.8% (18/57) had recurrence.

The sample's time point label, decoded: inflamed ileum from the surgical specimen. Adults with ileal or ileocolonic Crohn's disease for whom ileocolonic resection was indicated were considered eligible. Whole ileal mucosal biopsies were kept frozen at -80 degrees C prior to DNA extraction. Genomic DNA was isolated from frozen whole biopsies using a TRizol-based method, and the DNA was quantified with a NanoDrop 2000 spectrophotometer. The CDR3 contains 15 residues, cysteine and phenylalanine counted. The retained sequence is limited to the CDR3, 45 bases, with the frame set at the first base. A remark on this clone: Its antigen is still unknown. Nothing much larger sits one base from this clone, and base qualities are not available.

The method behind the library was the immunoSEQ multiplex PCR assay. Adaptive Biotechnology amplified CDR3 regions from genomic DNA with a two-step multiplex PCR that controlled for amplification bias. The first PCR used primers for every V and J gene segment; the second PCR added barcodes and Illumina adapters. CDR3 libraries were sequenced on an Illumina instrument. The paper's processing steps were these. The analysis used both the pipelines supplied by the vendor and custom analysis of the raw data in R/Bioconductor with R version 3.3.0. Clonality, which ranges from 0 to 1, was calculated as the inverse of the normalised Shannon entropy across all productive clones. High-frequency clones were defined as the share of the repertoire occupied by the top 100 clones, with only clones passing a 95% confidence test being retained. Repertoire diversity was measured with the Simpson index, and overlap between samples was measured with the Morisita-Horn index. In TCRdb, the immuneACCESS table is reduced to in-frame sequences with V and J assigned. These tables do not hold every clone; where another copy was compared, an unresolved V gene accounts for under half, and the others remain unexplained. V and J calls and clone size are copied from that table; D and trimming were computed from the DNA. This sample is represented by 13,000 to 15,000 clones; 70% to 85% of them were singletons. The biggest ten clones account for about 15% of the sample.

The chain is assembled from TRBV21-1 and TRBJ2-5; no check of the table's D call, TRBD1, against the DNA was made. TRBV21-1 is given as a pseudogene. Sequences were obtained from ileal tissue. The receptor's source is an adult with Crohn's disease. The base sequence is TGTGCCAGCAGCAAAGAGGACAGGGGCCAAGAGACCCAGTACTTC. The translation is CASSKEDRGQETQYF.